This T cell receptor beta chain is from a study of synovial regulatory T cells in juvenile arthritis. In the study overall: Three patients were therapy-naive; six received methotrexate alone. Study-wide results and caveats: CDR3 overlap with synovial Tregs was higher for iaTregs than other blood Tregs. Compared with other blood Treg cells, inflammation-associated Treg cells had reduced TCR diversity. Largely private between patients, iaTreg TCR repertoires showed partial overlap with synovial Teff and blood CPL repertoires.

The CDR3 has 16 residues. No DNA is listed. In germline, CDR1 is SGHNT, CDR2 YYREEE (reference sequence). Worth noting for this clone: Its specificity is unknown.

Method: immunoSEQ multiplex PCR; TCRdb's copy keeps in-frame clones and lacks some. Across about 10,000 clones, the top ten clones capture over 0.75% of the sample. The chain carries TRBV5-4 and TRBJ2-6; TCRdb outputs TRBD2, but without DNA this stays unchecked. This receptor was taken from a donor between 2 and 29 years old with juvenile idiopathic arthritis. The specimen sequenced was Treg cells from blood. Subset here: remaining (HLA-DR-negative) circulating blood Treg cells. CDR3 amino acids: CASSSAGGAGANVLTF.